Sequencing of this T cell receptor beta chain was carried out in a study of technical replicates of blood from a few donors. Generated by immunoSEQ multiplex PCR, the TCRdb table keeps only in-frame clones and is missing some. The data hold some 15,000 clones, with 80% to 85% observed a single time. The CDR3 has 13 amino acids. The germline V gene encodes CDR1 SQVTM and CDR2 ANQGSEA. V shed 4 bases, J shed 6 bases, and the junction held 9 bases outside the gene matches. The TCR comes from a human donor in good health. The chain is built from TRBV29-1 and TRBJ2-7, with 7 nucleotides matching TRBD1. The sample was PBMCs. This CDR3 is CSVARDSGLEQYF. CDR3 nucleotide sequence: TGCAGCGTTGCCCGGGACAGTGGGCTCGAGCAGTACTTC.